The 23 T cell receptor beta chains below all came from one sample that was sequenced in a study of preoperative IRX-2 immunotherapy in early breast cancer. Sequencing was performed with immunoSEQ multiplex PCR; in TCRdb, only in-frame clones are kept and a portion is missing. This sample carries some 22,000 clones, 75% to 90% of them seen once, and the ten largest clones take roughly 9%. Treatment: preoperative locoregional IRX-2 cytokine immunotherapy. This specimen was tumor tissue, taken after IRX-2 immunotherapy. These receptors originate from a human donor with breast cancer.

This chain uses TRBV29-1 with TRBJ2-1, with 8 bases matching TRBD2. The CDR3 extends over 15 amino acids. Trimming removed 5 bases from V and 3 bases from J; junction bases left unmatched: 9. Germline V gene sequence: CDR1 SQVTM, CDR2 ANQGSEA. The CDR3 protein is CSVLRAGVVYNEQFF. The CDR3 DNA is TGCAGCGTTCTTAGAGCGGGAGTGGTCTACAATGAGCAGTTCTTC.

The rearrangement uses TRBV12-5 and TRBJ2-7; D might be TRBD1 (6 bases). The CDR3 is 16 residues long. Germline loops: CDR1 LGHNT, CDR2 FRNRAP. V lost 6 bases and J 7 bases, leaving 25 bases between the germline ends. CDR3 amino acids: CASGSGTISSYEEQYF. The CDR3 nucleotides are TGTGCTAGTGGCAGTGGGACAATTTCCTCCTACGAGGAGCAGTACTTC.

The gene calls are TRBV18 and TRBJ2-1; D is possibly TRBD2 (6 bases). CDR3 size: 17 residues. Per the germline V gene, CDR1 is KGHSH and CDR2 is LQKENI. Between the trimmed V and J ends, which lost 2 bases and 4 bases, there was a span of 18 bases. In nucleotides, the CDR3 is TGTGCCAGCTCACCATCCCAGGGAGGACTTAATTACAATGAGCAGTTCTTC. Translated: CASSPSQGGLNYNEQFF.

This chain uses TRBV7-2 with TRBJ1-2; D may be TRBD1 (5 bases). V lost 1 base and J 7 bases, leaving 7 bases between the germline ends. The CDR3 totals 12 residues. The germline V gene encodes CDR1 SGHTA and CDR2 FQGNSA. The CDR3 spells CASSLVGGGYTF. The CDR3 nucleotides are TGTGCCAGCAGCTTAGTGGGGGGTGGCTACACCTTC. The full variable domain, its missing parts supplied by reference TRBV7-2 and TRBJ1-2, is GAGVSQSPSNKVTEKGKDVELRCDPISGHTALYWYRQSLGQGLEFLIYFQGNSAPDKSGLPSDRFSAERTGGSVSTLTIQRTQQEDSAVYLCASSLVGGGYTFGSGTRLTVV.

V and J are TRBV7-2 and TRBJ2-7; D is undetermined. The CDR3 contains 12 residues. Germline V gives CDR1 SGHTA, CDR2 FQGNSA. V was clipped by 5 bases and J by 6 bases, with 11 bases between them. The CDR3 DNA reads as TGTGCCAGCAGCCACCAGACCCTCGAGCAGTACTTC. Translated, it gives CASSHQTLEQYF.

Note on this clone: At one end the junction does not follow the germline gene, possibly because of a read error. The chain joins TRBV30 to TRBJ2-7; the D is unclear. Looked up from germline, CDR1 is GTSNPN and CDR2 is SVGIG (reference sequence). The CDR3 covers 11 residues. The CDR3 protein is CAWSGAAERYF. DNA for the CDR3: TGTGCCTGGAGTGGTGCGGCGGAGCGGTACTTC.

This chain links TRBV11-3 with TRBJ1-5; D is undetermined. Trimming cost V 1 base and J 0 bases, with 1 base left between them. This CDR3 contains 13 residues. Germline V gives CDR1 SGHNT, CDR2 YENEEA. The CDR3 reads CASSLGSNQPQHF. Written as DNA, the CDR3 is TGTGCCAGCAGCTTAGGTAGCAATCAGCCCCAGCATTTT.

The chain recombines TRBV5-6 with TRBJ1-2; 8 nucleotides match TRBD1. The CDR3 consists of 14 residues. Germline assignment: CDR1 SGHDT and CDR2 YYEEEE. The V segment lost 4 bases and the J segment 4 bases; nucleotides outside the gene matches: 6. The CDR3 reads CASSTGGAVYGYTF. CDR3 coding DNA: TGTGCCAGCAGCACAGGGGGGGCCGTCTATGGCTACACCTTC.

This chain links TRBV19 with TRBJ2-5, with D perhaps assigned TRBD1 or TRBD2 (5 bases each). The V gene's germline CDR1 is LNHDA and CDR2 SQIVND (reference sequence). The CDR3 runs to 14 residues. V was cut by 6 bases and J by 4 bases, with 15 bases left in between. CDR3 amino acids: CASSTQGGGETQYF. CDR3 DNA: TGTGCCAGTAGCACCCAGGGTGGAGGAGAGACCCAGTACTTC.

In its sample, this clone ranks as medium-sized. The chain carries TRBV7-9 and TRBJ2-1; D is perhaps TRBD2 (5 bases). Germline CDR1 reads SEHNR; CDR2 reads FQNEAQ (reference sequence). This CDR3 spans 13 amino acids. V shed 1 base and J shed 10 bases, with 11 bases lying between them. In nucleotides, the CDR3 is TGTGCCAGCAGCTTAGGGGAGACCCCCGAGCAGTTCTTC. Translation gives CASSLGETPEQFF. Drawing the rest from reference TRBV7-9 and TRBJ2-1, the complete variable domain is DTGVSQNPRHKITKRGQNVTFRCDPISEHNRLYWYRQTLGQGPEFLTYFQNEAQLEKSRLLSDRFSAERPKGSFSTLEIQRTEQGDSAMYLCASSLGETPEQFFGPGTRLTVL.

CDR3 in amino acids: CASSSATGSYEQYF. Written as DNA, the CDR3 is TGTGCCAGCAGCTCCGCGACAGGATCCTACGAGCAGTACTTC. The chain employs TRBV9 and TRBJ2-5; possible D gene TRBD1, 6 bases. The DNA end is more similar to TRBJ2-7, so the J call may be wrong. CDR3 length: 14 residues. Germline CDR1 is SGDLS and CDR2 is YYNGEE.

The chain recombines TRBV18 with TRBJ2-3; D call uncertain. Germline assignment: CDR1 KGHSH and CDR2 LQKENI. The CDR3 is 14 amino acids. The V end was cut by 0 bases, the J end by 0 bases, with 4 bases between. The CDR3 DNA follows: TGTGCCAGCTCACCACCTTATAGCACAGATACGCAGTATTTT. Translation gives CASSPPYSTDTQYF.

This chain links TRBV27 with TRBJ2-7; D is undetermined. Trimming took off 2 bases at V and 0 bases at J, with 5 bases between the two ends. CDR3 length equals 13 residues. Germline V gene lookup returns CDR1 MNHEY and CDR2 SMNVEV (reference sequence). CDR3 sequence reads: CASSLHVSYEQYF. In nucleotides, the CDR3 is TGTGCCAGCAGTTTACACGTCTCCTACGAGCAGTACTTC.

The V and J genes are TRBV18 and TRBJ2-2; perhaps TRBD1 as D (6 bases). The CDR3 consists of 14 residues. Germline CDR1 is KGHSH and CDR2 is LQKENI. V was pared by 6 bases and J by 6 bases, with 14 bases between. The CDR3 nucleotides read TGTGCCAGCTCCCCAAACAGGGTTGCCGGGGAGCTGTTTTTT. It yields the protein CASSPNRVAGELFF.

The gene calls are TRBV7-8 and TRBJ2-5; 8 positions agree with TRBD2. The V segment lost 5 bases and the J segment 3 bases; nucleotides outside the gene matches: 5. This CDR3 is built from 14 residues. The germline V gene has CDR1 SGHVS and CDR2 FQNEAQ. The CDR3 sequence: CASSPIAGKETQYF. In DNA, the CDR3 is TGTGCCAGCAGCCCGATAGCGGGAAAAGAGACCCAGTACTTC.

The V gene is TRBV5-6, the J gene TRBJ1-6, with D tentatively TRBD1 (6 bases). Between the trimmed V and J ends, which lost 2 bases and 5 bases, there was a span of 14 bases. The CDR3 covers 16 residues. Germline CDR1 SGHDT, CDR2 YYEEEE. CDR3 DNA: TGTGCCAGCAGCTTAACAGGGTCCCGGAATAATTCACCCCTCCACTTT. Translation: CASSLTGSRNNSPLHF.

V gene TRBV5-1 combines with J gene TRBJ2-6; D possibly corresponds to TRBD2 (6 bases). Germline V CDR1 and CDR2: SGHRS, YFSETQ. The ends were cut back, 1 base at V and 0 bases at J, with 14 bases in the middle. The CDR3 totals 18 residues. This chain's CDR3 is CASSLPGLTFSGANVLTF. In DNA form, the CDR3 reads TGCGCCAGCAGCTTGCCGGGACTCACCTTCTCTGGGGCCAACGTCCTGACTTTC.

This chain joins TRBV6-5 and TRBJ1-1; 8 nucleotides agree with TRBD1. Germline V gene lookup returns CDR1 MNHEY and CDR2 SVGAGI. V was pared by 6 bases and J by 10 bases, with 4 bases of the junction left unmatched. The CDR3 totals 11 residues. CDR3 sequence: CASSDRGTAFF. The CDR3 nucleotides read TGTGCCAGCAGCGACAGGGGCACAGCTTTCTTT.

The gene calls are TRBV6-4 and TRBJ2-7, with 7 bases matching TRBD1. This CDR3 is built from 12 residues. Germline CDR1 is MRHNA and CDR2 is SNTAGT. V was clipped by 7 bases and J by 2 bases; unmatched bases: 2. CDR3 sequence reads: CASKDRAYEQYF. DNA of the CDR3: TGTGCCAGCAAAGACAGGGCCTACGAGCAGTACTTC.

The chain employs TRBV6-1 and TRBJ2-2, with 9 bases aligning to TRBD1. V shed 6 bases and J 6 bases; nucleotides not matched to a gene: 5. Looked up from germline, CDR1 is MNHNS and CDR2 is SASEGT. The CDR3 consists of 14 residues. This chain's CDR3 is CASRTGGVAGELFF. In DNA, the CDR3 is TGTGCCAGCAGAACAGGGGGCGTAGCCGGGGAGCTGTTTTTT.

This clone was picked up a small number of times. The rearrangement links TRBV7-9 to TRBJ2-7; 11 bases line up with TRBD2. V shed 1 base, J shed 2 bases, and the junction held 4 bases outside the gene matches. The CDR3 loop spans 16 amino acids. Germline loops: CDR1 SEHNR, CDR2 FQNEAQ (reference sequence). DNA of the CDR3: TGTGCCAGCAGCTTAGAATCTAGCGGGAGGCCCTACGAGCAGTACTTC. The encoded protein is CASSLESSGRPYEQYF.

The chain recombines TRBV4-1 with TRBJ2-3, with 9 nucleotides matching TRBD2. In germline, CDR1 is MGHRA, CDR2 YSYEKL. This CDR3 has 16 amino acids. V gave up 0 bases and J gave up 4 bases; unmatched junction bases: 5. CDR3 nucleotides: TGCGCCAGCAGCCAAGATCCTAGCGGGGTAGCAGATACGCAGTATTTT. It specifies CASSQDPSGVADTQYF.

The V and J genes are TRBV30 and TRBJ1-4; D perhaps matches TRBD1 (5 bases). CDR3 length equals 15 residues. In germline, CDR1 is GTSNPN, CDR2 SVGIG (reference sequence). V shed 7 bases and J shed 0 bases, with 15 bases lying between them. The DNA for the CDR3 is TGTGCCTCCTCACGGAGGGGAGCAACTAATGAAAAACTGTTTTTT. The encoded protein is CASSRRGATNEKLFF.